Below, 24 T cell receptor beta chains from the same sample are listed, as sequenced in a study of T cell clonality in common variable immunodeficiency. Some clones are missing from TCRdb's copy, which holds only in-frame ones; the method was immunoSEQ multiplex PCR. The repertoire yields 35,000 to 50,000 clones, none seen only once; the top ten contain 2.5% to 3%. Sequencing was done on a sample of peripheral blood mononuclear cells. Source of these receptors: a person between 18 and 70 years old in good health.

This clone was seen only a few times. The read falls 3 residues short of the CDR3 end, and the missing part is taken from the germline J gene. This chain connects TRBV19 to TRBJ1-1, with D possibly matching TRBD1 (6 bases). The V and J ends lost 9 bases and 4 bases respectively, with 15 bases between them. Germline CDR1 reads LNHDA; CDR2 reads SQIVND (reference sequence). The CDR3 runs 13 residues. The DNA read from the CDR3 is TGTGCCAGCAACCCCGAGACAGGCACTGAA. It translates to CASNPETGTE. The full-length CDR3 reads as CASNPETGTEAFF.

This clone occurred many times. The read terminates 3 residues before the CDR3 end, so the remaining end is supplied by the germline J gene. The gene calls are TRBV20-1 and TRBJ2-7, with 7 bases fitting TRBD1. Germline values: CDR1 DFQATT, CDR2 SNEGSKA (reference sequence). J lost 2 bases, V lost 6 bases, and 10 bases had no gene match. This CDR3 is built from 14 residues. Incomplete CDR3 DNA: TGCAGTGCCGGGCGGTCAACAGGGGCCTACGAG. This encodes CSAGRSTGAYE. The CDR3 reads in full as CSAGRSTGAYEQYF.

This clone was detected ten times or more. From the germline J gene comes the end of the CDR3, since the read stops 3 residues before it. The chain links TRBV24-1 to TRBJ2-1; 15 bases align to TRBD2. The CDR3 consists of 17 residues. Germline values: CDR1 KGHDR, CDR2 SFDVKD. Trimming cost V 5 bases and J 6 bases; bases outside gene matches: 7. The DNA read from the CDR3 is TGTGCCACCAGTGGATCCGGGACTAGCGGGAGGATCAATGAG. It yields the protein CATSGSGTSGRINE. The whole CDR3 protein reads CATSGSGTSGRINEQFF.

As to this clone: The read comes to an end 3 residues before the CDR3 does, leaving the germline J gene to fill in the end. The rearrangement uses TRBV11-2 and TRBJ2-1, with D unclear. With 11 bases removed from V and 4 bases from J, the gap between germline ends came to 9 bases. CDR1 and CDR2 (germline): SGHAT, FQNNGV. This CDR3 comprises 11 residues. Partial CDR3 DNA: TGTGCCCGACAAGATTACAATGAG. This codes for CARQDYNE. The full CDR3 protein reads CARQDYNEQFF. Drawing the rest from reference TRBV11-2 and TRBJ2-1, the complete variable domain is EAGVAQSPRYKIIEKRQSVAFWCNPISGHATLYWYQQILGQGPKLLIQFQNNGVVDDSQLPKDRFSAERLKGVDSTLKIQPAKLEDSAVYLCARQDYNEQFFGPGTRLTVL.

This clone has a count of ten or more. The read terminates 3 residues before the CDR3 end, so the remaining end is supplied by the germline J gene. This chain connects TRBV9 to TRBJ2-3; unclear D gene. Germline V lookup: CDR1 SGDLS, CDR2 YYNGEE. V lost 0 bases to trimming and J lost 4 bases, with 18 bases between them. The CDR3 length is 17 residues. CDR3 amino acids: CASSVVGVQGPADTQYF. The sequenced CDR3 bases are TGTGCCAGCAGCGTAGTCGGAGTTCAAGGGCCGGCAGATACG.

This clone was picked up many times. The DNA ends 3 residues before the CDR3 does, and the rest of the CDR3 is filled in from the germline J gene. The chain employs TRBV20-1 and TRBJ1-2; TRBD1 matches 8 bases. Germline-derived CDR1 and CDR2 are DFQATT and SNEGSKA (reference sequence). The J segment lost 3 bases and the V segment lost 3 bases, leaving 3 bases of the junction unmatched. This CDR3 has 13 amino acids. The CDR3 sequence: CSARKDRDYGYTF. The sequenced part of the CDR3 DNA is TGCAGTGCTAGGAAGGACAGGGACTATGGC.

In this sample, this clone turned up many times. Read coverage stops 3 residues before the CDR3 terminus; the germline J gene supplies the remainder. V and J are TRBV20-1 and TRBJ2-4; no definite D call. The CDR3 has 13 residues. V was pared by 6 bases and J by 8 bases, with 17 bases between. Germline CDR1 DFQATT, CDR2 SNEGSKA (reference sequence). This CDR3 reads CSAAERSGDIQYF. The covered CDR3 bases are TGCAGTGCCGCAGAACGCTCGGGTGACATT.

This clone was detected many times. The CDR3 end is not reached by the read, which stops 3 residues before it; the germline J gene fills it in. V gene TRBV7-3 combines with J gene TRBJ2-7; TRBD1 agrees at 8 bases. Germline assignment: CDR1 SGHTA and CDR2 FQGTGA. This CDR3 is built from 13 residues. The J segment lost 6 bases and the V segment lost 4 bases, leaving 5 bases of the junction unmatched. The part of the CDR3 DNA that was read is TGTGCCAGCAGCTCTGGACAGGGCCGCGAG. Translation gives CASSSGQGRE. The full CDR3 is CASSSGQGREQYF.

There are many counts of this clone. The CDR3 end falls 3 residues outside the read, so it is completed with the germline J gene. This sequence joins TRBV2 and TRBJ2-7, with 11 bases aligning to TRBD2. V was clipped by 5 bases and J by 6 bases; unmatched bases: 3. Germline CDR1 is SNHLY and CDR2 is FYNNEI. The CDR3 contains 13 residues. The part of the CDR3 DNA that was read is TGTGCCAGCAGTTCGCTAGCGGGAGGCGAG. It encodes CASSSLAGGE. The complete CDR3 reads CASSSLAGGEQYF.

This clone showed up many times. Read coverage stops 3 residues before the CDR3 terminus; the germline J gene supplies the remainder. The rearrangement uses TRBV7-2 and TRBJ2-3; no clear D gene. The CDR3 totals 15 residues. With 5 bases removed from V and 0 bases from J, the gap between germline ends came to 12 bases. CDR1 is SGHTA and CDR2 is FQGNSA in the germline V gene. The CDR3 region is CASSPVAASTDTQYF. The DNA read from the CDR3 is TGTGCCAGCAGCCCAGTCGCGGCTAGCACAGATACG.

Turning to this clone: The read terminates 3 residues ahead of where the CDR3 ends, so the germline J gene completes it. The chain links TRBV5-3 to TRBJ2-3; 9 bases agree with TRBD1. TRBV5-3 is an ORF, and what it does is uncertain. This CDR3 has 14 residues. The CDR3 loop is CARSSGTGQETQYF. The sequenced part of the CDR3 DNA is TGTGCCAGAAGCTCCGGGACAGGGCAAGAGACG.

This clone was recorded at least ten times. The sequenced CDR3 bases are TGTGCCAGCAGCCATAGCGGGAGAGAAGAGACC. Translation: CASSHSGREET. The CDR3, in full, reads CASSHSGREETQYF. The gene calls are TRBV7-9 and TRBJ2-5; 9 bases align to TRBD2. The CDR3 end falls 3 residues outside the read, so it is completed with the germline J gene. With 5 bases clipped from V and 3 bases from J, the junction kept 4 bases outside the gene matches. The CDR3 is made up of 14 amino acids. CDR1 is SEHNR, CDR2 FQNEAQ, per germline (reference sequence).

This clone was detected many times. The read comes to an end 3 residues before the CDR3 does, leaving the germline J gene to fill in the end. This chain links TRBV19 with TRBJ2-5, with TRBD2 matching over 9 bases. This CDR3 spans 15 amino acids. Germline-derived CDR1 and CDR2 are LNHDA and SQIVND (reference sequence). V dropped 5 bases and J dropped 5; count of bases not matched to a gene: 9. The DNA read from the CDR3 is TGTGCCAGTAGTCTGGCGGGAGGGATTGGGGAGACC. This codes for CASSLAGGIGET. The full CDR3 is CASSLAGGIGETQYF.

This clone was seen repeatedly, ten times or more. The CDR3 end falls 3 residues outside the read, so it is completed with the germline J gene. The chain employs TRBV7-9 and TRBJ2-1; D possibly corresponds to TRBD1 (5 bases). Looked up from germline, CDR1 is SEHNR and CDR2 is FQNEAQ (reference sequence). Deletions cut 8 bases from V and 2 bases from J, with 13 bases between. CDR3 length: 14 residues. The part of the CDR3 DNA that was read is TGTGCCAGCTCCAGGGTCCAACCCTACAATGAG. Translating it yields CASSRVQPYNE. The entire CDR3 protein is CASSRVQPYNEQFF.

This clone was counted at least ten times. The CDR3 end falls 3 residues outside the read, so it is completed with the germline J gene. The chain combines TRBV12-3 or TRBV12-4 with TRBJ2-7; 8 nucleotides align to TRBD1. Trimming took 2 bases from V and 5 from J; bases not matched to a gene: 2. The CDR3 sequence is 13 residues long. This CDR3 reads CASSLNRGDEQYF. The CDR3 DNA, read in part, is TGTGCCAGCAGTTTAAACAGGGGGGACGAG.

At least ten counts were recorded for this clone. Coverage ceases 3 residues before the CDR3 finishes, and the germline J gene fills in the end. The J gene is TRBJ1-2, the V gene TRBV2, with 9 bases aligning to TRBD1. V was pared by 8 bases and J by 1 base, with 11 bases of the junction left unmatched. Germline-derived CDR1 and CDR2 are SNHLY and FYNNEI. CDR3 size: 16 residues. The CDR3 bases that were read are TGTGCCAGCTCGGGACAGGGATCTCCCCTTAACTATGGC. It specifies CASSGQGSPLNYG. The whole CDR3 is CASSGQGSPLNYGYTF.

About this clone: Read coverage stops 3 residues before the CDR3 terminus; the germline J gene supplies the remainder. This rearrangement joins TRBV7-9 to TRBJ2-7, with a tentative D call TRBD2 (5 bases). V was pared by 4 bases and J by 6 bases, with 19 bases between. There are 15 residues in the CDR3. CDR1 is SEHNR and CDR2 is FQNEAQ in the germline V gene (reference sequence). CDR3 region: CASSYFPAQAGEQYF. Incomplete CDR3 DNA: TGTGCCAGCAGCTATTTCCCGGCGCAGGCGGGCGAG.

At least ten counts were recorded for this clone. The read terminates 3 residues before the CDR3 end, so the remaining end is supplied by the germline J gene. This chain joins TRBV5-1 and TRBJ1-1, with a tentative D call TRBD1 (6 bases). The CDR3 sequence is 12 residues long. CDR1 and CDR2 (germline): SGHRS, YFSETQ. Between the trimmed V and J ends, which lost 5 bases and 7 bases, there was a span of 12 bases. CDR3 region: CASRSGGGEAFF. Partial CDR3 DNA: TGCGCCAGCAGGTCGGGAGGGGGTGAA. The variable domain in full, with the rest retrieved from reference TRBV5-1 and TRBJ1-1, is KAGVTQTPRYLIKTRGQQVTLSCSPISGHRSVSWYQQTPGQGLQFLFEYFSETQRNKGNFPGRFSGRQFSNSRSEMNVSTLELGDSALYLCASRSGGGEAFFGQGTRLTVV.

This clone occurred a few times. One junction end disagrees with the germline gene, perhaps due to a read error. The read ends 3 residues shy of where the CDR3 ends; the end is completed using the germline J gene. The sample contains more than one DNA sequence encoding this CDR3. The rearrangement joins TRBV5-1 to TRBJ1-3; 8 bases match TRBD1. The CDR3 loop spans 14 amino acids. Germline CDR1 is SGHRS and CDR2 is YFSETQ. CDR3 sequence reads: CASSPGTGGNTIYF. CDR3 DNA, as far as it was read: TGCGCCAGCAGCCCCGGGACAGGCGGAAACACG.

This clone was seen ten or more times. The observed sequence ends 3 residues before the CDR3 terminus, with the missing tail filled in from the germline J gene. The chain uses TRBV14 and TRBJ2-1, with TRBD2 matching over 11 bases. The germline CDR1 and CDR2 sequences are SGHDN and FVKESK. The CDR3 loop spans 15 amino acids. V shed 1 base and J 6 bases; nucleotides not matched to a gene: 2. Partial CDR3 DNA: TGTGCCAGCAGCCAAGGGACTAGCGGGCCCAATGAG. Protein sequence: CASSQGTSGPNE. The full CDR3 reads CASSQGTSGPNEQFF.

This clone was counted ten times or more. The CDR3 is cut off 3 residues early in the read; its end comes from the germline J gene. The rearrangement links TRBV5-1 to TRBJ2-2; a possible D gene is TRBD1 (6 bases). The V end was cut by 1 base, the J end by 1 base, with 8 bases between. CDR3 size: 15 residues. CDR1 is SGHRS and CDR2 is YFSETQ in the germline V gene. The CDR3 sequence is CASSLQDRNTGELFF. The covered CDR3 bases are TGCGCCAGCAGCTTGCAGGACAGGAACACCGGGGAG.

This clone was observed at least ten times. The read is 3 residues too short to cover the CDR3 end, so that end is filled in from the germline J gene. V and J are TRBV6-1 and TRBJ2-5; 7 bases are a match to TRBD1. The CDR3 consists of 17 residues. Looked up from germline, CDR1 is MNHNS and CDR2 is SASEGT. The ends lost 0 bases at V and 5 bases at J; junction bases unmatched: 12. The part of the CDR3 DNA that was read is TGTGCCAGCAGTGAAGCTGTTATGACAGGGCGGTTGGAGACC. It translates to CASSEAVMTGRLET. The whole CDR3 sequence is CASSEAVMTGRLETQYF.

This clone was seen at least ten times. The CDR3 extends 3 residues past the end of the read, so its final part is completed from the germline J gene. The V gene is TRBV19, the J gene TRBJ2-7; 10 bases line up with TRBD1. Germline V gene data show CDR1 as LNHDA and CDR2 as SQIVND (reference sequence). The CDR3 runs to 15 residues. Trimming removed 5 bases from V and 2 bases from J; junction bases left unmatched: 6. CDR3 amino acids: CASSATGTGAYEQYF. The CDR3 DNA, read in part, is TGTGCCAGTAGTGCAACCGGGACAGGGGCCTACGAG.

This clone was found many times. The read ends 3 residues shy of where the CDR3 ends; the end is completed using the germline J gene. The gene calls are TRBV14 and TRBJ2-3, with TRBD2 matching 7 bases. The CDR3 spans 15 residues. Germline assignment: CDR1 SGHDN and CDR2 FVKESK. The V gene end was trimmed by 0 bases and the J gene end by 3 bases; junction bases not matched to a gene: 3. The part of the CDR3 DNA that was read is TGTGCCAGCAGCCAAGAAACAGCGGGGACAGATACG. It yields the protein CASSQETAGTDT. The CDR3 reads in full as CASSQETAGTDTQYF.